Below, 27 T cell receptor beta chains from the same sample are listed, as sequenced in a study of blood T cell repertoires in COVID-19. Method: immunoSEQ multiplex PCR; TCRdb's copy keeps in-frame clones and lacks some. The data contain about 230,000 clones, around 83% of them singletons. Sequencing input: peripheral blood. The origin of the receptors is a man in his forties or fifties with acute or convalescent COVID-19.

V usage is TRBV1 and J usage is TRBJ2-1; the table's TRBD2 call for D was not verified on the DNA. TRBV1 is an annotated pseudogene. This CDR3 is built from 18 residues. CDR3 residues: CTSSHGRGLPSSYNEQFF. The CDR3, as DNA: TGCACCAGCAGCCACGGGAGAGGACTGCCAAGCTCCTACAATGAGCAGTTCTTC.

The CDR3: CAISEGGGETEQYF. Here the CDR3 DNA reads TGTGCCATCAGCGAGGGTGGGGGGGAAACCGAGCAGTACTTC. This rearrangement joins TRBV10-3 to TRBJ2-7, with 7 bases matching TRBD2. V lost 6 bases to trimming and J lost 6 bases; unmatched junction nucleotides: 11. Germline loops: CDR1 ENHRY, CDR2 SYGVKD. The CDR3 is made up of 14 amino acids.

The chain uses TRBV9 and TRBJ2-3, with 8 bases fitting TRBD2. The V segment lost 5 bases and the J segment 4 bases; nucleotides outside the gene matches: 12. The CDR3 sequence is 16 residues long. The germline CDR1 and CDR2 sequences are SGDLS and YYNGEE. This CDR3 is CASRSADGGAPDTQYF. For the CDR3, the DNA is TGTGCCAGCAGGTCAGCAGACGGGGGGGCCCCAGATACGCAGTATTTT.

The J gene is TRBJ2-2, the V gene TRBV7-8; 14 bases map to TRBD2. Germline assignment: CDR1 SGHVS and CDR2 FQNEAQ. After removal of 5 bases from V and 1 base from J, the junction contained 6 bases not matched to a gene. CDR3 size: 18 residues. CDR3 coding DNA: TGTGCCAGCAGCGGTGGACTAGCGGGGGGCCGGAACACCGGGGAGCTGTTTTTT. Residues: CASSGGLAGGRNTGELFF.

The DNA of the CDR3 is TGCGCCAGCAGCTTGGATTCCGGGGGGGCAAGCGAGACCCAGTACTTC. Its translation: CASSLDSGGASETQYF. This chain connects TRBV5-1 to TRBJ2-5; 8 nucleotides align to TRBD2. The CDR3 contains 16 residues. Germline CDR1 is SGHRS and CDR2 is YFSETQ. The J segment lost 5 bases and the V segment lost 0 bases, leaving 9 bases of the junction unmatched.

This clone was seen just once. The rearrangement uses TRBV27 and TRBJ2-7; 8 bases fit TRBD2. V shed 6 bases and J 3 bases; nucleotides not matched to a gene: 7. The CDR3 contains 14 residues. Germline CDR1 MNHEY, CDR2 SMNVEV (reference sequence). This CDR3 is CASSSAGGDYEQYF. The CDR3 nucleotides are TGTGCCAGCAGCTCCGCGGGGGGAGACTACGAGCAGTACTTC.

This chain joins TRBV11-2 and TRBJ2-7; 9 bases align to TRBD1. CDR1 and CDR2 from the germline V gene are SGHAT and FQNNGV. V was pared by 5 bases and J by 4 bases, with 9 bases of the junction left unmatched. The CDR3 has 15 amino acids. CDR3 coding DNA: TGTGCCAGCAGCGTATCCCGGGACAGGGCTTACGAGCAGTACTTC. It specifies CASSVSRDRAYEQYF.

As to this clone: Other DNA sequences in this sample translate to the same CDR3. V usage is TRBV28 and J usage is TRBJ1-5; D uncertain. V was trimmed by 5 bases and J by 2 bases, leaving 7 bases between them. This CDR3 is built from 13 residues. Germline V gives CDR1 MDHEN, CDR2 SYDVKM. The DNA of the CDR3 is TGTGCCAGCAGTCGACGGGGCAATCAGCCCCAGCATTTT. This translates into CASSRRGNQPQHF.

V and J are TRBV7-9 and TRBJ1-2; D unresolved. V lost 3 bases, J lost 5 bases, and 10 bases lay in between. Germline values: CDR1 SEHNR, CDR2 FQNEAQ (reference sequence). The CDR3 covers 13 residues. This CDR3 reads CASSFSAGYGYTF. Written as DNA, the CDR3 is TGTGCCAGCAGCTTTTCCGCGGGGTATGGCTACACCTTC.

V gene TRBV19 combines with J gene TRBJ2-1; weak D call: TRBD2 (7 bases). The CDR3 length is 15 residues. Germline lookup yields CDR1 LNHDA and CDR2 SQIVND (reference sequence). Trimming left V 1 base short and J 4 bases short, with 11 bases between. CDR3 DNA: TGTGCCAGTAGTATAGCGGGGGGCTTGTACAATGAGCAGTTCTTC. Amino acids: CASSIAGGLYNEQFF.

The chain is built from TRBV7-2 and TRBJ2-5, with TRBD1 identical over 7 bases. This CDR3 region has 15 residues. The ends lost 4 bases at V and 5 bases at J; junction bases unmatched: 10. Per the germline V gene, CDR1 is SGHTA and CDR2 is FQGNSA. The CDR3 nucleotides are TGTGCCAGCAGCTGGGGAAGGGGGCGCATGGAGACCCAGTACTTC. Amino acid sequence: CASSWGRGRMETQYF.

This clone was seen more than once but under ten times. The chain is built from TRBV5-1 and TRBJ2-3; 10 nucleotides align to TRBD2. CDR3 length: 16 amino acids. With 0 bases clipped from V and 6 bases from J, the junction kept 7 bases outside the gene matches. CDR1 and CDR2 (germline): SGHRS, YFSETQ. CDR3 protein: CASSLGLAGSSDTQYF. As DNA, the CDR3 is TGCGCCAGCAGCTTGGGACTAGCGGGCTCGTCGGATACGCAGTATTTT.

This chain uses TRBV9 with TRBJ2-1; tentatively, D is TRBD1 (6 bases). CDR1 and CDR2 (germline): SGDLS, YYNGEE. This CDR3 is built from 14 residues. V was clipped by 3 bases and J by 2 bases, with 9 bases between them. CDR3 sequence reads: CASSGGGTYNEQFF. CDR3 bases: TGTGCCAGCAGCGGTGGGGGCACCTACAATGAGCAGTTCTTC.

The gene calls are TRBV7-9 and TRBJ1-5; D is possibly TRBD1 (5 bases). Between the trimmed V and J ends, which lost 1 base and 8 bases, there was a span of 12 bases. This CDR3 has 14 amino acids. Per germline, CDR1 SEHNR and CDR2 FQNEAQ (reference sequence). The CDR3 spells CASSLVGPGKPQHF. The CDR3, as DNA: TGTGCCAGCAGCTTAGTAGGGCCAGGGAAGCCCCAGCATTTT.

The rearrangement uses TRBV6-5 and TRBJ2-5, with D hard to call. The CDR3 runs 14 residues. Trimming stripped 6 bases from V and 1 base from J, with 12 bases between. The germline gives CDR1 MNHEY, CDR2 SVGAGI. The CDR3 loop is CASSPDTIQETQYF. As DNA, the CDR3 is TGTGCCAGCAGCCCCGACACAATCCAAGAGACCCAGTACTTC.

The gene calls are TRBV5-1 and TRBJ2-7; unclear D gene. Trimming pared 0 bases from V and 3 bases from J, leaving 10 bases between. The CDR3 loop spans 14 amino acids. The germline CDR1 and CDR2 sequences are SGHRS and YFSETQ. The CDR3 bases are TGCGCCAGCAGCTTGGGAACCGGGTACTACGAGCAGTACTTC. Translated, it gives CASSLGTGYYEQYF.

The chain joins TRBV2 to TRBJ2-1; 14 bases agree with TRBD2. Per germline, CDR1 SNHLY and CDR2 FYNNEI. The CDR3 has 15 residues. Unmatched junction bases numbered 5, after V lost 6 bases and J lost 7 bases. CDR3 protein: CASRATSGGANEQFF. CDR3 in DNA: TGTGCCAGCAGAGCGACTAGCGGGGGGGCGAATGAGCAGTTCTTC.

The rearrangement links TRBV24-1 to TRBJ2-5, with D perhaps TRBD1 (6 bases). Germline CDR1 reads KGHDR; CDR2 reads SFDVKD. This CDR3 spans 14 amino acids. Trimming cost V 1 base and J 2 bases, with 7 bases left between them. CDR3 bases: TGTGCCACCAGTGATTTCGGACAGCAAGAGACCCAGTACTTC. Protein sequence: CATSDFGQQETQYF.

This chain uses TRBV10-1 with TRBJ1-2, with a tentative D call TRBD1 (5 bases). The CDR3 is made up of 17 amino acids. V lost 4 bases, J lost 2 bases, and 20 bases lay in between. Germline values: CDR1 WNHNN, CDR2 SYGVQD (reference sequence). The chain's CDR3 is CASSVSTPGLFNYGYTF. CDR3 nucleotide sequence: TGCGCCAGCAGTGTCTCGACCCCAGGGCTCTTCAACTATGGCTACACCTTC.

The genes are TRBV5-4 and TRBJ2-3; D unresolved. The V end was cut by 4 bases, the J end by 4 bases, with 16 bases between. In germline, CDR1 is SGHNT, CDR2 YYREEE (reference sequence). This CDR3 has 15 amino acids. CDR3 nucleotides: TGTGCCAGCAGCCTGTTTACCGGGTGGGCAGATACGCAGTATTTT. Translation gives CASSLFTGWADTQYF. The variable domain in full, with the rest retrieved from reference TRBV5-4 and TRBJ2-3, is ETGVTQSPTHLIKTRGQQVTLRCSSQSGHNTVSWYQQALGQGPQFIFQYYREEENGRGNFPPRFSGLQFPNYSSELNVNALELDDSALYLCASSLFTGWADTQYFGPGTRLTVL.

The genes are TRBV27 and TRBJ1-1; TRBD1 might be the D (6 bases). The CDR3 consists of 14 residues. Germline CDR1 reads MNHEY; CDR2 reads SMNVEV (reference sequence). V was clipped by 3 bases and J by 5 bases, with 13 bases between them. This CDR3 is CASSLGAGRTEAFF. The CDR3 nucleotides read TGTGCCAGCAGTTTGGGGGCAGGGAGAACTGAAGCTTTCTTT.

The chain has TRBV19 and TRBJ2-7, with a tentative D call TRBD2 (6 bases). The germline V gene has CDR1 LNHDA and CDR2 SQIVND (reference sequence). Trimming shortened V by 6 bases and J by 6 bases, and 18 bases separated the two germline ends. The CDR3 loop spans 14 amino acids. CDR3 DNA sequence: TGTGCCAGTAGCACTCTTACGGGGGTATCCGAGCAGTACTTC. Translating gives CASSTLTGVSEQYF.

This clone occurred once. The chain has TRBV6-5 and TRBJ1-1, with TRBD1 matching over 7 bases. The CDR3 totals 13 residues. The J segment lost 4 bases and the V segment lost 7 bases, leaving 6 bases of the junction unmatched. Germline V gene data show CDR1 as MNHEY and CDR2 as SVGAGI. CDR3 loop: CASKEGAGTEAFF. The CDR3 region has the DNA TGTGCCAGCAAAGAGGGGGCGGGCACTGAAGCTTTCTTT.

The chain joins TRBV4-3 to TRBJ2-1, with TRBD2 matching over 10 bases. Per germline, CDR1 LGHNA and CDR2 YSLEER. This CDR3 comprises 16 residues. With V trimmed by 4 bases and J by 4 bases, 7 bases remained unmatched. CDR3 bases: TGCGCCAGCAGCCGAGACGGGACTAGCGCATACAATGAGCAGTTCTTC. Its protein product is CASSRDGTSAYNEQFF.

This chain links TRBV2 with TRBJ2-4, with TRBD2 identical over 8 bases. The germline gives CDR1 SNHLY, CDR2 FYNNEI. The CDR3 loop spans 16 amino acids. The V gene end was trimmed by 4 bases and the J gene end by 0 bases; junction bases not matched to a gene: 5. The CDR3 sequence: CASSGGGTIAKNIQYF. In DNA, the CDR3 is TGTGCCAGCAGTGGCGGGGGGACTATAGCCAAAAACATTCAGTACTTC.

The genes are TRBV5-1 and TRBJ2-5, with D maybe TRBD2 (6 bases). The germline CDR1 and CDR2 sequences are SGHRS and YFSETQ. V lost 7 bases to trimming and J lost 1 base, with 11 bases between them. The length of the CDR3 is 13 residues. Here the CDR3 DNA reads TGCGCCAGCGGAGGGACCCTCCAAGAGACCCAGTACTTC. It specifies CASGGTLQETQYF.

The V call is TRBV2, the J call TRBJ2-1, with D perhaps TRBD1 (6 bases). The germline V and J ends were trimmed by 2 bases and 3 bases, with 11 bases remaining between them. The CDR3 is 15 residues long. CDR1 and CDR2 (germline): SNHLY, FYNNEI. In DNA, the CDR3 is TGTGCCAGCAGTGAATGGGGGCAGGGCTACAATGAGCAGTTCTTC. It specifies CASSEWGQGYNEQFF.